This T cell receptor beta chain stems from a study of neoadjuvant anti-PD-1 for oral cavity cancer (dated by TCRdb to the early 2020s). Notes on the research overall: Before undergoing curative-intent surgical resection, most patients got three to four biweekly nivolumab doses at 3 mg/kg. For patients who did not progress, a fourth nivolumab dose was given around day 43, followed by definitive surgical resection on days 50-56. Under RECIST 1.1, patients with complete response, partial response or stable disease were classed as responders, and patients with progression were classed as non-responders. The parent correlative cohort included some twelve patients, with an approximately 33% response rate.

For deep sequencing, each PBMC sample was run in six replicates, with libraries mostly built from approximately 500 ng of input genomic DNA. The immunoSEQ hsTCRbeta kit was used to prepare TCRbeta libraries according to the manufacturer's instructions. Sequencing of the completed libraries took place using an Illumina NovaSeq 6000 S4 flow cell after they had been pooled to approximately 3 nM. As for the original processing: The immunoSEQ Analyzer handled quality control and preprocessing of the raw data. The analysis was restricted to productive rearrangements, with each unique CDR3 amino acid sequence defining a clonotype. Repertoire clonality was estimated as the Gini-Simpson index, computed with the R package tcR. Gini indices were compared with Student's t test, and associations with tumor size change were assessed by Pearson correlation. TCRdb took over this immuneACCESS table, retaining in-frame rearrangements with V and J assigned. Such tables are incomplete; in checked studies, under half of the missing clones stem from an unresolved V gene, and the remainder is unexplained. That table furnishes V, J and clone size, whereas the DNA furnished D and trimming. A total of fewer than 90,000 clones appear in this sample, under 85% of them only once. The top ten hold about 2.9% of the sample.

Comments on this clone: This receptor's antigen is unknown. It has no much larger one-base neighbor in the sample; base qualities were not kept.

The intended sense of this specimen's time point label: before neoadjuvant nivolumab. Patients were newly diagnosed with stage II-IVA oral cavity squamous cell carcinoma and had received no prior systemic or radiation treatment. The cohort was composed of patients with HPV-negative, locally advanced oral cavity squamous cell carcinoma. Peripheral blood mononuclear cells were analyzed directly and were not maintained or expanded in culture. The samples were drawn from a longitudinal correlative study tied to a single-arm phase II trial testing neoadjuvant nivolumab in oral cavity squamous cell carcinoma. Genomic DNA-based TCRbeta sequencing was performed on subject-matched pre- and post-treatment PBMCs and tumors from three responders and three non-responders. Peripheral blood mononuclear cells were collected before nivolumab treatment and again after treatment, at the time of surgery. Genomic DNA was isolated from PBMCs using the Maxwell RSC DNA from Cells kit.

The research as a whole found: After neoadjuvant nivolumab, non-responders showed significantly higher T cell clonality (Gini index) in PBMCs than responders did. A higher pretreatment blood Treg/Th17 ratio correlated with both higher pretreatment blood TCRbeta clonality and lower post-treatment tumor TCRbeta clonality. Only three patients per response group were included in the TCR analyses, and the authors called for validation in larger cohorts.

The TCR originated in a person aged 40 to 85 with oral cavity squamous cell carcinoma. Sequencing used PBMCs, obtained before nivolumab (anti-PD-1) treatment.

The DNA reads as follows: TGTGCCAGCAGCTTCCTAGCGGGAGCCCGAGAGGATACGCAGTATTTT. This is translated as CASSFLAGAREDTQYF. This sequence uses TRBV11-2 and TRBJ2-3; 10 bases in the junction line up with TRBD2. For CDR1 and CDR2, the germline V gene lists SGHAT and FQNNGV. The CDR3 numbers 16 residues from cysteine through phenylalanine. The retained sequence is limited to the CDR3, 48 bases, with the frame set at the first base. V lost 3 bases and J lost 6 bases, and the count of bases not matched to a germline gene is 9.